The sample holds a few counts of the clone carrying this T cell receptor beta chain. TCRdb reprocessed the 5' RACE reads via MiXCR and lists one record per CDR3 protein. The data show around 1.7 million distinct CDR3 sequences, less than 40% seen once. This specimen comes from a study of identical twins. V was cut by 0 bases and J by 1 base, with 13 bases left in between. The CDR3 consists of 16 residues. From germline, CDR1 is DFQATT and CDR2 SNEGSKA (reference sequence). The receptor was isolated from a newborn girl in good health. V gene TRBV20-1 combines with J gene TRBJ1-5, with D hard to call. Material for sequencing was cord blood. CDR3 nucleotide sequence: TGCAGTGCTAGAGAAGGGCCAGGTAGGAGCAATCAGCCCCAGCATTTT. This sequence encodes CSAREGPGRSNQPQHF.